This TCR beta chain was documented in a study of T cell responses to AZD1222 COVID-19 vaccine. Generated by immunoSEQ multiplex PCR, the TCRdb table keeps only in-frame clones and is missing some. The sample has tens of thousands of clones, 87% seen once. CDR3 length: 12 residues. V shed 6 bases and J shed 8 bases, with 11 bases lying between them. The germline V gene has CDR1 SGHRS and CDR2 YFSETQ. This clone showed up just a few times. Its antigen is undetermined. Study-wide findings and caveats: Unmutated regions of variants are reportedly targeted by nearly half of spike-specific TCRs. The CD4 TCRs associated with vaccination extended across spike and predominated at 160-218 and 743-854. Seropositive at baseline were only a handful of AZD1222 recipients.

The sample was peripheral blood, taken 28 days after the second AZD1222 dose. The receptor comes from an adult who received the AZD1222 COVID-19 vaccine. The chain is built from TRBV5-1 and TRBJ2-2, with unresolved D. CDR3 region: CASTSASGELFF. CDR3 sequence (DNA): TGCGCCAGCACGTCAGCCTCGGGGGAGCTGTTTTTT.